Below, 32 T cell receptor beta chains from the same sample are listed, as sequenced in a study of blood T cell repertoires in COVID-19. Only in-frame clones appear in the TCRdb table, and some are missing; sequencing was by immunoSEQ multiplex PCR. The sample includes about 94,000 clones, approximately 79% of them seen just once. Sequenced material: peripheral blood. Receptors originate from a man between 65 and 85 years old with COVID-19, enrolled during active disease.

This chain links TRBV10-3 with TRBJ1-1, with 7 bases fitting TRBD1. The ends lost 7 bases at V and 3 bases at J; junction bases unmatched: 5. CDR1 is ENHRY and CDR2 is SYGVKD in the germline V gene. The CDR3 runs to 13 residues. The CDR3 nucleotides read TGTGCCATCAACCTTGACAGGGACACTGAAGCTTTCTTT. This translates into CAINLDRDTEAFF.

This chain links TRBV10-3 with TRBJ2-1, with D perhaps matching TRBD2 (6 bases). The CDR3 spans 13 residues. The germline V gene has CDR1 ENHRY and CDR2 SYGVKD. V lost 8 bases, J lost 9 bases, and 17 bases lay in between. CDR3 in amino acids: CAIRVAGLGEQFF. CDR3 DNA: TGTGCCATCCGAGTGGCGGGACTGGGTGAGCAGTTCTTC.

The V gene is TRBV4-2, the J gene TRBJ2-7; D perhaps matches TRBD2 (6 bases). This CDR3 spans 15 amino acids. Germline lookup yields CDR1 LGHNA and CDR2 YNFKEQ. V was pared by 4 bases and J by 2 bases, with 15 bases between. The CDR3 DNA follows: TGTGCCAGCAGCCTGAAGATCGGGGGACCCTACGAGCAGTACTTC. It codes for CASSLKIGGPYEQYF.

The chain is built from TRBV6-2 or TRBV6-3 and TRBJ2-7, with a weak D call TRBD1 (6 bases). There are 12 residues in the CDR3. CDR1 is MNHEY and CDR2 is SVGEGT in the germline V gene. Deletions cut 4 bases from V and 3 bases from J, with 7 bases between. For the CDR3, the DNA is TGTGCCAGCAGTTCGGACAGCTACGAGCAGTACTTC. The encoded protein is CASSSDSYEQYF.

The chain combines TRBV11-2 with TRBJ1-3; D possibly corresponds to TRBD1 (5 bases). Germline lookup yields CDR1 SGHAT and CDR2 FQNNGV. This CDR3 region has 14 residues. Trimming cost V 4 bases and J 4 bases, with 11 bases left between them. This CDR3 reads CASSSGLRGNTIYF. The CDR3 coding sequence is TGTGCCAGCAGCTCAGGGCTACGAGGAAACACCATATATTTT.

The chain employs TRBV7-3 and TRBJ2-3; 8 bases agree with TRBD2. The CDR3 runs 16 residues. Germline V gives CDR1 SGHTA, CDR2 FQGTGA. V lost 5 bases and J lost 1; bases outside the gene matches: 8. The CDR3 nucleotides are TGTGCCAGCAGCCCCGGGCGGGGGGCGGGCACAGATACGCAGTATTTT. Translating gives CASSPGRGAGTDTQYF.

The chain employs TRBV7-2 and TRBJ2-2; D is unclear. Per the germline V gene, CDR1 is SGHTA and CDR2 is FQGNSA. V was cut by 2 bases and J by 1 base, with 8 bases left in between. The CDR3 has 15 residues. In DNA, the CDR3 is TGTGCCAGCAGCTTATACAGTCAGAACACCGGGGAGCTGTTTTTT. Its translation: CASSLYSQNTGELFF. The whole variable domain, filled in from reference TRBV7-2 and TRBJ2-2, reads GAGVSQSPSNKVTEKGKDVELRCDPISGHTALYWYRQSLGQGLEFLIYFQGNSAPDKSGLPSDRFSAERTGGSVSTLTIQRTQQEDSAVYLCASSLYSQNTGELFFGEGSRLTVL.

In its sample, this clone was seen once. This CDR3 reads CASSLSVTSGSEETQYF. The CDR3 DNA reads as TGTGCCAGCAGCTTAAGTGTTACCAGCGGGAGTGAAGAGACCCAGTACTTC. The rearrangement joins TRBV7-2 to TRBJ2-5; TRBD2 matches 8 bases. Germline CDR1 is SGHTA and CDR2 is FQGNSA. The ends lost 2 bases at V and 3 bases at J; junction bases unmatched: 11. CDR3 size: 17 residues.

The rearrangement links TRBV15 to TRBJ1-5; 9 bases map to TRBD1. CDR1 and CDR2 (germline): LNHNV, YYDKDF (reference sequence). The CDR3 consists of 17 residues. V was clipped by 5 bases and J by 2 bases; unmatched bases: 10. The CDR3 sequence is CATSGQGQGKGNQPQHF. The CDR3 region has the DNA TGTGCCACCAGCGGGCAGGGACAGGGTAAGGGCAATCAGCCCCAGCATTTT.

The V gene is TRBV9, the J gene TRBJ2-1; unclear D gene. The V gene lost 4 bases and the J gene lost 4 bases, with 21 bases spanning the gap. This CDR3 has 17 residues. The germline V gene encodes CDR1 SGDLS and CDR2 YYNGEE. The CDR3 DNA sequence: TGTGCCAGCAGCAAGTTGAGGCACCCTGAAACATACAATGAGCAGTTCTTC. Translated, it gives CASSKLRHPETYNEQFF.

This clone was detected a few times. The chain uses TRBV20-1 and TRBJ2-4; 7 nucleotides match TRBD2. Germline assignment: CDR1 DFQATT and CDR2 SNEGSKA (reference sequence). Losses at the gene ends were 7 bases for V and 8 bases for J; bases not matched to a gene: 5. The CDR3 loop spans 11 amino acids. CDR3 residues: CSGRENDIQYF. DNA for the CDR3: TGCAGTGGGCGGGAGAACGACATTCAGTACTTC.

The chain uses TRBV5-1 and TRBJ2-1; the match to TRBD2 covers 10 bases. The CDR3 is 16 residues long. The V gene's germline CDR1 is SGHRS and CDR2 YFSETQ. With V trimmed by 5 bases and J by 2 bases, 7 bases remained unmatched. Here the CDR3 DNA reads TGCGCCAGCAGGACCTCCGGGACTAGCGCCTACAATGAGCAGTTCTTC. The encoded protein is CASRTSGTSAYNEQFF.

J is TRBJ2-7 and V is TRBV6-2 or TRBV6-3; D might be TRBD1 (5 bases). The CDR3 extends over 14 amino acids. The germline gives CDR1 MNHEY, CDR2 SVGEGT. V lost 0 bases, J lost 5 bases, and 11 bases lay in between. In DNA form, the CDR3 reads TGTGCCAGCAGTTACTCCGGTCAGGGCCACGAGCAGTACTTC. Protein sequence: CASSYSGQGHEQYF.

The CDR3, as DNA: TGCGCCAGCAGCCCAGAAAGATCGGGGGGCTTACTTTCCTACGAGCAGTACTTC. Translated, it gives CASSPERSGGLLSYEQYF. The V call is TRBV4-3, the J call TRBJ2-7, with a tentative D call TRBD2 (7 bases). V was pared by 4 bases and J by 1 base, with 23 bases between. Germline-derived CDR1 and CDR2 are LGHNA and YSLEER. The CDR3 runs 18 residues.

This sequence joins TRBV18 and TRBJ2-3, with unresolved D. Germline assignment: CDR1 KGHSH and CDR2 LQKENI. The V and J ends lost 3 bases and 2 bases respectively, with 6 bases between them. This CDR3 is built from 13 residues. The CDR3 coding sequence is TGTGCCAGCTCACCTCCCTCCACAGATACGCAGTATTTT. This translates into CASSPPSTDTQYF.

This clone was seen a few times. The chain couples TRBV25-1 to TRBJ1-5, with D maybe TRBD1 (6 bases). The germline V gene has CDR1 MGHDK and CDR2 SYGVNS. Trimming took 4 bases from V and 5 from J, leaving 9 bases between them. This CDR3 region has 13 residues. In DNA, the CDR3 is TGTGCCAGCAGTGGGGCAGGGGATCAGCCCCAGCATTTT. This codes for CASSGAGDQPQHF.

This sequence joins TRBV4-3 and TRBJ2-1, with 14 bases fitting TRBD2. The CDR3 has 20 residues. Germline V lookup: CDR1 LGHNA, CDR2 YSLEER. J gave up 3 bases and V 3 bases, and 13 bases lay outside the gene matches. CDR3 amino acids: CASSQELPGLAGDIYNEQFF. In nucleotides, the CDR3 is TGCGCCAGCAGCCAGGAACTACCGGGACTAGCGGGAGATATCTACAATGAGCAGTTCTTC.

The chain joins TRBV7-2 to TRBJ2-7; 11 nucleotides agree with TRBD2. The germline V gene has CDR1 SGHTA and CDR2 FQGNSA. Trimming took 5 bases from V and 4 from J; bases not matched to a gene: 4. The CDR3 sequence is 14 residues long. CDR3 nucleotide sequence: TGTGCCAGCAGCCCTACTAGCGGGAGTTACGAGCAGTACTTC. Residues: CASSPTSGSYEQYF.

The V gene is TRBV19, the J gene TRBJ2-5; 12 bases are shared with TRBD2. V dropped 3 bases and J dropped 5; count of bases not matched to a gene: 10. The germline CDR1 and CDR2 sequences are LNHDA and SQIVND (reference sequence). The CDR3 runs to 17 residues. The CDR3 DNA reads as TGTGCCAGTAGTATGGGACTAGCGGGCCACAGGGTGGAGACCCAGTACTTC. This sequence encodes CASSMGLAGHRVETQYF.

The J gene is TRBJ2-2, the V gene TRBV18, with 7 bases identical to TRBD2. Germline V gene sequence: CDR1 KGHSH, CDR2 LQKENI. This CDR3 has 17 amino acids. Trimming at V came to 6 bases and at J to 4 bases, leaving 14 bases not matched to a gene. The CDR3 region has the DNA TGTGCCAGCTCTTCCGCGGCCGGGACTATGGTCACCGGGGAGCTGTTTTTT. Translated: CASSSAAGTMVTGELFF.

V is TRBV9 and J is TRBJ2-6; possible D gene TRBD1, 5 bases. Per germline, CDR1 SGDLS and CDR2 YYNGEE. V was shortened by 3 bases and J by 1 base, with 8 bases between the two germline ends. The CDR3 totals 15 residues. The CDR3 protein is CASSAQGSGANVLTF. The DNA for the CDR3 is TGTGCCAGCAGCGCTCAGGGATCTGGGGCCAACGTCCTGACTTTC.

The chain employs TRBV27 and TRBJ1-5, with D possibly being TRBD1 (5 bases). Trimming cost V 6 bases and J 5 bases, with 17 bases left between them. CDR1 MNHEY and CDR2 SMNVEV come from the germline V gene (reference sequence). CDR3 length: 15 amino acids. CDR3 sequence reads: CASRSLQGRYQPQHF. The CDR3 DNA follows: TGTGCCAGCAGGTCACTCCAGGGTAGGTATCAGCCCCAGCATTTT.

The CDR3 region is CASSLVQGAVTEAFF. The CDR3 DNA reads as TGCGCCAGCAGCTTGGTACAGGGGGCCGTTACTGAAGCTTTCTTT. The V gene is TRBV5-1, the J gene TRBJ1-1; 9 nucleotides agree with TRBD1. V lost 0 bases and J lost 5; bases outside the gene matches: 5. Germline V gene lookup returns CDR1 SGHRS and CDR2 YFSETQ. The CDR3 contains 15 residues.

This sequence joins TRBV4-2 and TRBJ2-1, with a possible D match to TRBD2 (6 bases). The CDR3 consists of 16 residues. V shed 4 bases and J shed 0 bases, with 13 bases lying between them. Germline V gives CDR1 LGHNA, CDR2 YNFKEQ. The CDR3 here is CASSPGDSSSYNEQFF. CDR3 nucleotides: TGTGCCAGCAGCCCCGGGGACTCAAGCTCCTACAATGAGCAGTTCTTC.

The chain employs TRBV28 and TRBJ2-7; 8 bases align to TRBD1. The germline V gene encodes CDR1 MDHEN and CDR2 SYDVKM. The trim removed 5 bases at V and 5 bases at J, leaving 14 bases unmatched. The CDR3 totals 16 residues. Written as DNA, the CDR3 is TGTGCCAGCAGTCGACTTCCCCGGACAGGGCTTCACGAGCAGTACTTC. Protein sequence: CASSRLPRTGLHEQYF.

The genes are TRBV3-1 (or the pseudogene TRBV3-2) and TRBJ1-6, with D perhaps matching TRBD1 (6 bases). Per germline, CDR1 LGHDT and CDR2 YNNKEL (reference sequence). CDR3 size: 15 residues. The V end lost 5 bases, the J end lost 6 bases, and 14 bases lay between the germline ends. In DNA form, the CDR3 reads TGTGCCAGCAGCTATGGACAGCCGATTAATTCACCCCTCCACTTT. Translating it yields CASSYGQPINSPLHF.

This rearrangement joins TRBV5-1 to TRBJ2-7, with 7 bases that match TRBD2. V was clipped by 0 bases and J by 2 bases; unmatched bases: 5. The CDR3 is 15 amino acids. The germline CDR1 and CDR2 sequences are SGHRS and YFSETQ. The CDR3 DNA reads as TGCGCCAGCAGCTTGGCCGGGCTAGCGGCCTACGAGCAGTACTTC. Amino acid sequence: CASSLAGLAAYEQYF.

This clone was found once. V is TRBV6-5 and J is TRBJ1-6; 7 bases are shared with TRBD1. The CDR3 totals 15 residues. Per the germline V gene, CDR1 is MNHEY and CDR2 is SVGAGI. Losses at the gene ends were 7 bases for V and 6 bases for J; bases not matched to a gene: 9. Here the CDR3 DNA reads TGTGCCAGCATTTCCGAGACAGGGATTAATTCACCCCTCCACTTT. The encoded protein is CASISETGINSPLHF.

The CDR3 DNA is TGTGCCAGCAGCTCTCACAGGGGGCTAGCGTCAGATGAGCAGTTCTTC. Translation: CASSSHRGLASDEQFF. The rearrangement joins TRBV11-3 to TRBJ2-1; TRBD1 aligns across 9 bases. V dropped 4 bases and J dropped 8; count of bases not matched to a gene: 12. The length of the CDR3 is 16 residues. Germline V gene sequence: CDR1 SGHNT, CDR2 YENEEA.

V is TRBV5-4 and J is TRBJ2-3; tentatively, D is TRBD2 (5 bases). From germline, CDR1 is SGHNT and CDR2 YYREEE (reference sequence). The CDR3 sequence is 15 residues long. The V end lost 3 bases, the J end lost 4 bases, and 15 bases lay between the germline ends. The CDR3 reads CASSWGPAGADTQYF. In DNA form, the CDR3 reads TGTGCCAGCAGCTGGGGTCCTGCGGGCGCAGATACGCAGTATTTT.

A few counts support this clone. CDR3 amino acids: CASGTTGYEQYF. Here the CDR3 DNA reads TGCGCCAGCGGAACCACAGGCTACGAGCAGTACTTC. The gene calls are TRBV5-1 and TRBJ2-7; TRBD1 might be the D (5 bases). CDR3 size: 12 residues. The germline V gene encodes CDR1 SGHRS and CDR2 YFSETQ. V was trimmed by 7 bases and J by 3 bases, leaving 11 bases between them. The full variable domain, its missing parts supplied by reference TRBV5-1 and TRBJ2-7, is KAGVTQTPRYLIKTRGQQVTLSCSPISGHRSVSWYQQTPGQGLQFLFEYFSETQRNKGNFPGRFSGRQFSNSRSEMNVSTLELGDSALYLCASGTTGYEQYFGPGTRLTVT.

CDR3 bases: TGTGCCTGGAGTGTACGTCTTCAAGCGCCCCAGCATTTT. Amino acid sequence: CAWSVRLQAPQHF. This chain connects TRBV30 to TRBJ1-5, with D unclear. Trimming took off 0 bases at V and 9 bases at J, with 12 bases between the two ends. This CDR3 is built from 13 residues. Looked up from germline, CDR1 is GTSNPN and CDR2 is SVGIG (reference sequence).